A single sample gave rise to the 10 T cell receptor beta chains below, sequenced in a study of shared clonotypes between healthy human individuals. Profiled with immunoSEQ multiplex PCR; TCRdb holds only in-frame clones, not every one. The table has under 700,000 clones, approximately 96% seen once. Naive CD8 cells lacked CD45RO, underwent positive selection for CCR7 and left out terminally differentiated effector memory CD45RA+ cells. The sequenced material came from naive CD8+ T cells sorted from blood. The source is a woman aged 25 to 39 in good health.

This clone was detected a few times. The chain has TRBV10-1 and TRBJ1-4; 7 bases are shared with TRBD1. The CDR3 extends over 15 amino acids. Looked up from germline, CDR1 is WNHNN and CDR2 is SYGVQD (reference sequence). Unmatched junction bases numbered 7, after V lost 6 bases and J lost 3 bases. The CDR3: CASRDGQAANEKLFF. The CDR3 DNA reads TGCGCCAGCAGGGACGGACAGGCCGCTAATGAAAAACTGTTTTTT.

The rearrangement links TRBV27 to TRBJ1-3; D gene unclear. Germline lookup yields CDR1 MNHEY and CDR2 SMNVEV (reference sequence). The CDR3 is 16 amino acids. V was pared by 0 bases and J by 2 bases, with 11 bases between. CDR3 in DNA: TGTGCCAGCAGTTTATCACCCGGAGGAACTGGAAACACCATATATTTT. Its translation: CASSLSPGGTGNTIYF.

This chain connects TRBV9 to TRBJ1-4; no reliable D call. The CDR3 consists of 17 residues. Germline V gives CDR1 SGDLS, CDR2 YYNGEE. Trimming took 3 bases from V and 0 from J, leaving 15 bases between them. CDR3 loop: CASSARSTIATNEKLFF. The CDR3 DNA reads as TGTGCCAGCAGCGCCAGGTCGACGATTGCAACTAATGAAAAACTGTTTTTT.

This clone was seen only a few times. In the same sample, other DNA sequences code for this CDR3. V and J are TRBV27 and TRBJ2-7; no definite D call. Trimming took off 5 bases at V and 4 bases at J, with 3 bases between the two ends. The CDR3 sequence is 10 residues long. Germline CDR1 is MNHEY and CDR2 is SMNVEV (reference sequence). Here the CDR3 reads CASSPYEQYF. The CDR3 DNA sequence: TGTGCCAGCAGTCCATACGAGCAGTACTTC.

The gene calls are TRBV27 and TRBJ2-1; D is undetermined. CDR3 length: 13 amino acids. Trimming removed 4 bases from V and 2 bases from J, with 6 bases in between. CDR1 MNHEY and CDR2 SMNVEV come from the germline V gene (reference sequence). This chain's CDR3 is CASSSTTYNEQFF. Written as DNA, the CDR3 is TGTGCCAGCAGTTCGACGACCTACAATGAGCAGTTCTTC.

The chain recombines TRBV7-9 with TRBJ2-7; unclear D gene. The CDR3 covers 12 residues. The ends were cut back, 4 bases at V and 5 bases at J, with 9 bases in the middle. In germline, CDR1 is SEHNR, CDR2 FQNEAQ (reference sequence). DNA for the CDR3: TGTGCCAGCAGCTCCCAATCCGACGAGCAGTACTTC. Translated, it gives CASSSQSDEQYF.

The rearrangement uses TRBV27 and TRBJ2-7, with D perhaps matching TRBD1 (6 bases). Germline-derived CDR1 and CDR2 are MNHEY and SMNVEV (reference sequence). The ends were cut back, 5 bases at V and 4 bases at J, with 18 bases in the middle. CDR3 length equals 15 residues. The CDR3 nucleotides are TGTGCCAGCAGTCAAGACAGGATGAGATTATACGAGCAGTACTTC. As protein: CASSQDRMRLYEQYF.

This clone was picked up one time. CDR3 sequence reads: CAWSEIRGSEAFF. CDR3 nucleotides: TGTGCCTGGAGTGAGATCAGGGGATCAGAAGCTTTCTTT. The genes are TRBV30 and TRBJ1-1; possible D gene TRBD1, 6 bases. Looked up from germline, CDR1 is GTSNPN and CDR2 is SVGIG (reference sequence). This CDR3 is 13 amino acids long. Trimming shortened V by 1 base and J by 8 bases, and 14 bases separated the two germline ends.

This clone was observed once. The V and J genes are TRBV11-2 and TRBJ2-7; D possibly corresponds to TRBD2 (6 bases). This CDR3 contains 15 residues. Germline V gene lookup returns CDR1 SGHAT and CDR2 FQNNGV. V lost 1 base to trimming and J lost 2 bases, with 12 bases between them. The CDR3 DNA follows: TGTGCCAGCAGCTTAGGTCGGGGGAGCACCTACGAGCAGTACTTC. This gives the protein CASSLGRGSTYEQYF.

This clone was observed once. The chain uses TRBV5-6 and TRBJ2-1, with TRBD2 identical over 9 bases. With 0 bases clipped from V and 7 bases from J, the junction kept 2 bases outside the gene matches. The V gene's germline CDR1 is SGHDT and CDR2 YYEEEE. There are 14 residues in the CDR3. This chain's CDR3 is CASSLGTSVNEQFF. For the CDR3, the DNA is TGTGCCAGCAGCTTGGGGACTAGCGTGAATGAGCAGTTCTTC.